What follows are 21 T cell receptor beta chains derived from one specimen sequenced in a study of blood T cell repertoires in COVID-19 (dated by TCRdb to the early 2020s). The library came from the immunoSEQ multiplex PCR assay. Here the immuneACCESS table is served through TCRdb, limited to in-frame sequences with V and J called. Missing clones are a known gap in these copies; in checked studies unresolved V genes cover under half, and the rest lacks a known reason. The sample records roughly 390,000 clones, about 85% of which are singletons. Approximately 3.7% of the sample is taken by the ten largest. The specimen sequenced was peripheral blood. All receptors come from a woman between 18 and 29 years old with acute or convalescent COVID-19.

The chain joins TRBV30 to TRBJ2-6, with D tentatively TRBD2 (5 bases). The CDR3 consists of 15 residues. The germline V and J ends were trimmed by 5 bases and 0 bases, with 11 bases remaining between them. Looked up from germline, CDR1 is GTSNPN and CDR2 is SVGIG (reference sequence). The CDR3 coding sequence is TGTGCCTGGGCGCTAGCACTCTCTGGGGCCAACGTCCTGACTTTC. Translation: CAWALALSGANVLTF.

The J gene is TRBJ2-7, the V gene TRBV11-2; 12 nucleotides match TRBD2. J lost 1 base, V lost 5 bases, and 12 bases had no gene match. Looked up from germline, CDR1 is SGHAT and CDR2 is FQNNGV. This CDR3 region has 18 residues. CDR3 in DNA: TGTGCCAGCAGCCCCCGGGGGGCTAGCGGGGGGGGATCCTACGAGCAGTACTTC. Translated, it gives CASSPRGASGGGSYEQYF.

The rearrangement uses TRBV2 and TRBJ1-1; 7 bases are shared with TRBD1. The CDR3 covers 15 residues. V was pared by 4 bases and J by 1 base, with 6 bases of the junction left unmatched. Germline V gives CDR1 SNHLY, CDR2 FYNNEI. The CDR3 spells CASSVTGIGNTEAFF. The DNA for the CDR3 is TGTGCCAGCAGTGTGACAGGGATAGGGAACACTGAAGCTTTCTTT.

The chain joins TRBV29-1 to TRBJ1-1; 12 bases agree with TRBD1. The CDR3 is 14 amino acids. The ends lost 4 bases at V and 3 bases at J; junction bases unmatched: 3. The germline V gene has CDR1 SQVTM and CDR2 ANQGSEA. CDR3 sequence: CSVAGTGGYTEAFF. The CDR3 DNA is TGCAGCGTTGCCGGGACAGGGGGCTACACTGAAGCTTTCTTT.

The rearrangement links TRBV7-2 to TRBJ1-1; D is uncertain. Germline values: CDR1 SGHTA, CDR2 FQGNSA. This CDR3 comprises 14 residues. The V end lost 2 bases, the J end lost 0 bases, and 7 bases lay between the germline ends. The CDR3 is CASSLPPMNTEAFF. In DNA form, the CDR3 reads TGTGCCAGCAGCTTACCCCCTATGAACACTGAAGCTTTCTTT.

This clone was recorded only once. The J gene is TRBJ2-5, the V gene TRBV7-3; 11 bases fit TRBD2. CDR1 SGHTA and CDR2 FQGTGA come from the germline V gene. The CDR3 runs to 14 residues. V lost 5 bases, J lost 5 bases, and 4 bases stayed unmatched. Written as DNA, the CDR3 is TGTGCCAGCAGCCCGACTAGCGGGACGGAGACCCAGTACTTC. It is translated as CASSPTSGTETQYF.

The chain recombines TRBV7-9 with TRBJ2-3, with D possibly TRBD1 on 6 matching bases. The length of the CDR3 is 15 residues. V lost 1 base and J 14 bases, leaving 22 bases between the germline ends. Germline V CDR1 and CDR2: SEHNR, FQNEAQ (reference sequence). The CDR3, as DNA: TGTGCCAGCAGCTTAGAACTTGTAACAGGGAAGGGGCCGTATTTT. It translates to CASSLELVTGKGPYF.

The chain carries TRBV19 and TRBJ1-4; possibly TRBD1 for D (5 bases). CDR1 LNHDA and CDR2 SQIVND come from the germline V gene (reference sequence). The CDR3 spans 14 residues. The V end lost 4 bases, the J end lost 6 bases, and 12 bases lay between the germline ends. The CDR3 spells CASSTGWGDEKLFF. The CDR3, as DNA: TGTGCCAGTAGTACAGGGTGGGGGGATGAAAAACTGTTTTTT.

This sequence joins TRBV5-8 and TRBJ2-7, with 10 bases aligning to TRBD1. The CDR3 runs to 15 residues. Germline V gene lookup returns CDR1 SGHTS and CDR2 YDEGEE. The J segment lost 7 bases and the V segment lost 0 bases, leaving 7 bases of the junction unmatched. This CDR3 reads CASSLGPGQGWEQYF. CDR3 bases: TGTGCCAGCAGCTTGGGTCCGGGACAGGGGTGGGAGCAGTACTTC.

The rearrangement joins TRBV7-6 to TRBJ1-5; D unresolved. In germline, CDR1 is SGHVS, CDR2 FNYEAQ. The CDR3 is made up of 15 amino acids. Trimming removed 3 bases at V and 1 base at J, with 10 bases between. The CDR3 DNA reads TGTGCCAGCAGCTTGGGAGTGGGGAGCAATCAGCCCCAGCATTTT. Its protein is CASSLGVGSNQPQHF.

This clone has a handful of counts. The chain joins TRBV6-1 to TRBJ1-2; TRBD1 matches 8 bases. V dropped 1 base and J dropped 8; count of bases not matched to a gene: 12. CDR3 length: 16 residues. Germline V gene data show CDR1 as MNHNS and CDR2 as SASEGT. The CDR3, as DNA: TGTGCCAGCAGTGAAGGGGGCCTGGACAGGGTGAGAGGCTACACCTTC. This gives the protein CASSEGGLDRVRGYTF.

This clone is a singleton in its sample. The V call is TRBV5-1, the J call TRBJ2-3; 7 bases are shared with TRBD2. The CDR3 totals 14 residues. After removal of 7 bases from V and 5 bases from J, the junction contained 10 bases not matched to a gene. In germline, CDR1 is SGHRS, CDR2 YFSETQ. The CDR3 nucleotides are TGCGCCAGCTCCCTCGGGCGGGAGCGAGATACGCAGTATTTT. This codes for CASSLGRERDTQYF.

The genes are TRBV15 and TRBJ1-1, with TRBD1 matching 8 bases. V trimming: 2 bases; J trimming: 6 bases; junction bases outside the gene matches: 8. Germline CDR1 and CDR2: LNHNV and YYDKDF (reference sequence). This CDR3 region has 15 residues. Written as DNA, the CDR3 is TGTGCCACCAGCAGATCGGACAGGGAGGATTCTGAAGCTTTCTTT. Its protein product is CATSRSDREDSEAFF.

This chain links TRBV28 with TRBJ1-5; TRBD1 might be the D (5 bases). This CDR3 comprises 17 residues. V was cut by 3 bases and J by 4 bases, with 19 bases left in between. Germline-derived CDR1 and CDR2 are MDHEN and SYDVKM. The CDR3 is CASSLTTEIDRNQPQHF. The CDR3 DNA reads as TGTGCCAGCAGTTTGACCACGGAGATAGACAGAAATCAGCCCCAGCATTTT.

CDR3 DNA sequence: TGTGCCATCAGTGAGTCAGGAACAGAACAACAAGAGACCCAGTACTTC. Translated: CAISESGTEQQETQYF. The V call is TRBV10-3, the J call TRBJ2-5, with D unresolved. Between the trimmed V and J ends, which lost 0 bases and 2 bases, there was a span of 13 bases. The CDR3 covers 16 residues. Germline V CDR1 and CDR2: ENHRY, SYGVKD.

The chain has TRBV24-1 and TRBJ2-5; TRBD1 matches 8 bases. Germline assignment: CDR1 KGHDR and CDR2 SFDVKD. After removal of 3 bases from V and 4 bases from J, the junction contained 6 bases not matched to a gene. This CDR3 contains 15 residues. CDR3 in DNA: TGTGCCACCAGTGATCCCCAGGGGGCCGGAGAGACCCAGTACTTC. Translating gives CATSDPQGAGETQYF.

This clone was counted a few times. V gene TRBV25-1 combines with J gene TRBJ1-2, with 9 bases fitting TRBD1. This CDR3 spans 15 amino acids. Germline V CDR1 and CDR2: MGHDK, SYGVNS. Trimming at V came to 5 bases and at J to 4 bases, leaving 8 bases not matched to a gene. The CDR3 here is CASSSNRGLSYGYTF. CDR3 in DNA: TGTGCCAGCAGTTCCAACAGGGGGCTCTCCTATGGCTACACCTTC.

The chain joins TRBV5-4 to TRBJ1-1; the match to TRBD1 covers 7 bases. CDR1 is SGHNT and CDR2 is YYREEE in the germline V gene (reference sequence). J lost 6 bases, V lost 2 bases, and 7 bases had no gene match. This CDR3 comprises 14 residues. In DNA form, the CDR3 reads TGTGCCAGCAGCTTTGGCCAGGGGGGTTCTGAAGCTTTCTTT. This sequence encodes CASSFGQGGSEAFF.

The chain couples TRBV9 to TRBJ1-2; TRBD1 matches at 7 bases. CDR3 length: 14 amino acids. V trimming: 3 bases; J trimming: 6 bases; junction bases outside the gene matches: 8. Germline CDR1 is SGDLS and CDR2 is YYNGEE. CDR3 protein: CASSGQQGKNGYTF. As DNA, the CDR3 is TGTGCCAGCAGCGGCCAACAGGGGAAAAATGGCTACACCTTC.

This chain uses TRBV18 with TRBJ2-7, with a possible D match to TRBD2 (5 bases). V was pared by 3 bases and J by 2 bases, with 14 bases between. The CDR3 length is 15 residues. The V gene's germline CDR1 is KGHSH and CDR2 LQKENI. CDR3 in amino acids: CASSPYREAAYEQYF. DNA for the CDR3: TGTGCCAGCTCACCGTACCGGGAAGCAGCCTACGAGCAGTACTTC.

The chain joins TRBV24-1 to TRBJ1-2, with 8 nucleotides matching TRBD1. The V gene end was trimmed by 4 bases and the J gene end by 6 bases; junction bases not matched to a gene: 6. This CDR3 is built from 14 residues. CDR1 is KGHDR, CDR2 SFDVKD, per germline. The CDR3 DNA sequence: TGTGCCACCAGTGACCCGGACAGGGTCCATGGCTACACCTTC. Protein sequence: CATSDPDRVHGYTF.